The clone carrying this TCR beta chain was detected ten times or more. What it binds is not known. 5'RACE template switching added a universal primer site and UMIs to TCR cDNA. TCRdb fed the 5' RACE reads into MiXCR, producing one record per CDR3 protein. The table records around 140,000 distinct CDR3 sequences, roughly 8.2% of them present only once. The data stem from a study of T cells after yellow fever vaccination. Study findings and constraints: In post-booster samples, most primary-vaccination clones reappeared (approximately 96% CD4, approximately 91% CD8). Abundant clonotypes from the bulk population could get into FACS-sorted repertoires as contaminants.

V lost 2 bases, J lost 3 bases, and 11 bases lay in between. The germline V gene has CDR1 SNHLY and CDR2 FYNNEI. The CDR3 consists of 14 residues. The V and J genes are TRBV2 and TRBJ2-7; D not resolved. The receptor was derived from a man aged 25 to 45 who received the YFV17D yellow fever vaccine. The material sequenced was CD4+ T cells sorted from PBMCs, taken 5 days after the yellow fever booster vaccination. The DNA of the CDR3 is TGTGCCAGCAGTGAAAGCCCGAAGGACTACGAGCAGTACTTC. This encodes CASSESPKDYEQYF. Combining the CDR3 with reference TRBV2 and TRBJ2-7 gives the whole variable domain EPEVTQTPSHQVTQMGQEVILRCVPISNHLYFYWYRQILGQKVEFLVSFYNNEISEKSEIFDDQFSVERPDGSNFTLKIRSTKLEDSAMYFCASSESPKDYEQYFGPGTRLTVT.